This TCR beta chain was captured in a study of CD8+ T cells in alopecia areata. Turning to this clone: What it binds is unknown.

Findings and caveats of the study: Many expanded lesional clones persisted in scalp and blood during tofacitinib treatment.

Reverse transcription of extracted RNA yielded cDNA, which provided the sequencing template. Some clones are missing from TCRdb's copy, which holds only in-frame ones; the method was immunoSEQ multiplex PCR. There are over 70,000 clones in the sample; approximately 70% occur only once, and around 24% lies in the top ten. The treatment denotes: oral pan-JAK inhibitor, 5-10 mg twice daily. Germline V gene lookup returns CDR1 MRHNA and CDR2 SNTAGT. The CDR3 is made up of 15 amino acids. Between the trimmed V and J ends, which lost 3 bases and 5 bases, there was a span of 11 bases. The chain joins TRBV6-4 to TRBJ1-6; D unresolved. This receptor was taken from a human donor with alopecia areata. The starting material was CD8+ T cells sorted from blood, obtained at week 24, from a patient treated with tofacitinib. CDR3 loop: CASSEDGQNNSPLHF. The DNA of the CDR3 is TGTGCCAGCAGTGAGGATGGGCAGAATAATTCACCCCTCCACTTT.